The source of this T cell receptor (beta chain) is a study of early T cells in non-severe SARS-CoV-2 infection. Looking at the study overall: Sequencing used unsorted whole-blood bulk RNA, so chains lack pairing.

Unique molecular identifiers were attached to individual cDNA molecules. TCRdb independently ran MiXCR on the 5' RACE reads; one entry per CDR3 protein. The data show about 48,000 distinct CDR3 sequences, with roughly 6.2% seen just once and approximately 6.3% held by the top ten. Trimming stripped 4 bases from V and 2 bases from J, with 9 bases between. The V gene's germline CDR1 is SGHTA and CDR2 FQGNSA. CDR3 length equals 13 residues. The material sequenced was whole blood, taken at baseline. This clonotype was obtained from an adult who was a healthcare worker with PCR-confirmed SARS-CoV-2 infection or an uninfected control (not recorded which). The chain joins TRBV7-2 to TRBJ2-7, with D possibly TRBD1 on 6 matching bases. The CDR3 sequence is CTSSSTGTYEQYF. The CDR3 coding sequence is TGTACCAGCAGCTCCACAGGGACCTACGAGCAGTACTTC.